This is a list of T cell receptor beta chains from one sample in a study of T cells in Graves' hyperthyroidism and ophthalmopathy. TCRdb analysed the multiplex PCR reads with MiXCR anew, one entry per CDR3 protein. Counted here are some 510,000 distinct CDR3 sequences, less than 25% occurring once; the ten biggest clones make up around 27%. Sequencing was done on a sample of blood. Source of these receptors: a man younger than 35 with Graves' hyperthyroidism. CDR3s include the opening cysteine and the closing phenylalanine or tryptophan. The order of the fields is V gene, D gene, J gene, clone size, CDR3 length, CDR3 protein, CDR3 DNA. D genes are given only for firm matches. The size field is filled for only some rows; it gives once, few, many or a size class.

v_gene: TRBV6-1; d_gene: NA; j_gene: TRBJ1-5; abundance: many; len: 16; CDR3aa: CASSEVPGPSNQPQHF; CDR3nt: TGTGCCAGCAGTGAAGTCCCGGGGCCTAGCAATCAGCCCCAGCATTTT
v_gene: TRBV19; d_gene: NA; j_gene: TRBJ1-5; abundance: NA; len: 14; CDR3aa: CASSSGGPNQPQHF; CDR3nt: TGTGCCAGTAGTTCCGGGGGGCCCAATCAGCCCCAGCATTTT
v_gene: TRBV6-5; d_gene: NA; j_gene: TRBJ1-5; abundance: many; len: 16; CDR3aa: CASSSRLVQGSQPQHF; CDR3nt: TGTGCCAGCAGTTCCCGTCTGGTCCAGGGGTCCCAGCCCCAGCATTTT
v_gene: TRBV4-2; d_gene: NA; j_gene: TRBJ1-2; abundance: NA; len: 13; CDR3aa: CASSQETVNGYTF; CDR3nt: TGTGCCAGCAGCCAAGAGACGGTGAATGGCTACACCTTC
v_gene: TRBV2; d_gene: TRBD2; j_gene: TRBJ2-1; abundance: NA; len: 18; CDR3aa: CASSLGTSGGQWDNEQFF; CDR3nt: TGTGCCAGCTCTCTCGGGACTAGCGGGGGCCAATGGGACAATGAGCAGTTCTTC
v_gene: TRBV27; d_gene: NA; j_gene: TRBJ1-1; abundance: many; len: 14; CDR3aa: CASRRAGSFTEAFF; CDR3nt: TGTGCCAGCCGAAGGGCGGGTTCGTTCACTGAAGCTTTCTTT
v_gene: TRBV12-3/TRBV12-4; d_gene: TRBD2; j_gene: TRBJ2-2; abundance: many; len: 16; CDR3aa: CASSSRLAGIPGELFF; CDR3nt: TGTGCCAGCAGTTCCCGTCTAGCGGGGATCCCCGGGGAGCTGTTTTTT
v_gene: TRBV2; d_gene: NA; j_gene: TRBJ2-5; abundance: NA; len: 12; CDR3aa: CAIGGPEETQYF; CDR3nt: TGTGCCATCGGGGGGCCCGAAGAGACCCAGTACTTC
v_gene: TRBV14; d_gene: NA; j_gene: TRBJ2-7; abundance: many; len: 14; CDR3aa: CASSHAQGWGEQYF; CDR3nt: TGTGCCAGCAGCCACGCACAGGGTTGGGGCGAGCAGTACTTC
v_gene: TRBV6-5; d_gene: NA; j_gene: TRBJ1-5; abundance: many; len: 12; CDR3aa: CASSPRRAPQHF; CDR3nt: TGTGCCAGCAGTCCTAGGAGGGCGCCCCAGCATTTT
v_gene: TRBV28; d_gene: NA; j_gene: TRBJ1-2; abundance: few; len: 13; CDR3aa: CASTQGFNYGYTF; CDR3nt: TGTGCCAGCACTCAGGGGTTTAACTATGGCTACACCTTC
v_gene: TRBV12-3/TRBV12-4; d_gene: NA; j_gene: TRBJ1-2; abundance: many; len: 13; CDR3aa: CASSYWGVSGYTF; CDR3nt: TGTGCCAGCAGTTATTGGGGCGTGAGCGGCTACACCTTC
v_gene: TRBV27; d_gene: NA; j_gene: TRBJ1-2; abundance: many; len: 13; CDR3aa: CASSSGRDYGYTF; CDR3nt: TGTGCCAGCAGTTCAGGGCGGGACTATGGCTACACCTTC
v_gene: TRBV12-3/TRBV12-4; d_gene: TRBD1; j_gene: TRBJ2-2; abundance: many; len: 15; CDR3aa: CASSPGTGRPGELFF; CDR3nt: TGTGCCAGCAGTCCCGGGACAGGGCGTCCCGGGGAGCTGTTTTTT
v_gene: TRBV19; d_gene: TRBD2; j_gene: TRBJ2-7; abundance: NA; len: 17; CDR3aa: CASSPPTLAGLPNEQYF; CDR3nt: TGTGCCAGTAGCCCTCCTACACTAGCGGGGCTACCTAACGAGCAGTACTTC
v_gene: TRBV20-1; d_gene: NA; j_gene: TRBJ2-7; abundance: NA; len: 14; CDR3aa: CSARDRGRAHEQYF; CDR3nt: TGCAGTGCTAGAGATCGGGGCAGGGCCCACGAGCAGTACTTC
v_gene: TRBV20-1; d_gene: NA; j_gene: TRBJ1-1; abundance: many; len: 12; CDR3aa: CSAALQNTEAFF; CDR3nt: TGCAGTGCTGCCTTACAGAACACTGAAGCTTTCTTT
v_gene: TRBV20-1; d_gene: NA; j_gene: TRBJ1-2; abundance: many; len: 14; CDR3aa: CSARVLTGNYGYTF; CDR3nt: TGCAGTGCTAGAGTCCTGACAGGAAACTATGGCTACACCTTC
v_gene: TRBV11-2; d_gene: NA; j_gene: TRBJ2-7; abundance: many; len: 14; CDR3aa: CASSLAWAPYEQYF; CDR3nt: TGTGCCAGCAGCTTAGCGTGGGCCCCCTACGAGCAGTACTTC
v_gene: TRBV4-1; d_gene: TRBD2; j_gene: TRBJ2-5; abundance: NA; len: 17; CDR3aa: CASSQDRTSWFAEAQYF; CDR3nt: TGCGCCAGCAGCCAAGATAGGACTAGTTGGTTTGCCGAGGCCCAGTACTTC
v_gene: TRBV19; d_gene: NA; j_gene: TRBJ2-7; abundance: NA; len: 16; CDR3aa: CASSTAGGGPSYEQYF; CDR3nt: TGTGCCAGTAGTACCGCCGGCGGGGGCCCATCTTACGAGCAGTACTTC
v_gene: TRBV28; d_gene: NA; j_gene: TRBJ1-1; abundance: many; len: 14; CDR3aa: CASSFALLRGEAFF; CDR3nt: TGTGCCAGCAGTTTTGCCCTCCTGAGAGGTGAAGCTTTCTTT
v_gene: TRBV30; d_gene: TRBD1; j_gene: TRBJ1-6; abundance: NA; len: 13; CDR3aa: CAWRGQANSPLHF; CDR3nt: TGTGCCTGGAGGGGACAGGCTAATTCACCCCTCCACTTT
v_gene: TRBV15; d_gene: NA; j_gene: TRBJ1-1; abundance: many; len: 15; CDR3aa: CATSRPGTLNTEAFF; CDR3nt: TGTGCCACCAGCAGACCCGGGACACTGAACACTGAAGCTTTCTTT
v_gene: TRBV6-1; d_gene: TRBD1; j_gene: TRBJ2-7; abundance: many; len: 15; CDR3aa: CASRSDGTGTHEQYF; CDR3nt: TGTGCCAGCAGGTCTGATGGGACAGGGACCCACGAGCAGTACTTC
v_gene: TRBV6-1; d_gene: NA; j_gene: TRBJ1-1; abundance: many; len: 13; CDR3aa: CASQTGLNTEAFF; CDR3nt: TGTGCCAGCCAGACAGGCCTGAACACTGAAGCTTTCTTT
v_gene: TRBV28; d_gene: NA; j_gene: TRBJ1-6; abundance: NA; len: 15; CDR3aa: CASTRPGPPFSPLHF; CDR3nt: TGTGCCAGCACGCGGCCGGGACCTCCTTTTTCACCCCTCCACTTT
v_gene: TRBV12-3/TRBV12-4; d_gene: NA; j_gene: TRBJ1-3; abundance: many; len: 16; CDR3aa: CASSFSQASSGNTIYF; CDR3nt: TGTGCCAGCAGTTTCTCACAGGCGAGCTCTGGAAACACCATATATTTT
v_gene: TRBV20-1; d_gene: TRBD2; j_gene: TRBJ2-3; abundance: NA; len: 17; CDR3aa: CSAPGLAVQASTDTQYF; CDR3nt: TGCAGTGCTCCGGGACTAGCGGTCCAAGCCAGCACAGATACGCAGTATTTT
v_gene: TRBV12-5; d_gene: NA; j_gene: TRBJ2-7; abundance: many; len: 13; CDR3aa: CASGSHLGGEQYF; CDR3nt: TGTGCTAGTGGTTCCCACCTTGGGGGCGAGCAGTACTTC
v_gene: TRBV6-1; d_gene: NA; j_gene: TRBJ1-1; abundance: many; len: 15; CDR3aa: CASSVPGLGDTEAFF; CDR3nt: TGTGCCAGCAGTGTTCCGGGCTTAGGGGACACTGAAGCTTTCTTT
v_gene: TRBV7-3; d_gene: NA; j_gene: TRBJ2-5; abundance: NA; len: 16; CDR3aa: CASSPGLGRGQETQYF; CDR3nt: TGTGCCAGCAGCCCGGGGTTGGGGAGAGGACAAGAGACCCAGTACTTC
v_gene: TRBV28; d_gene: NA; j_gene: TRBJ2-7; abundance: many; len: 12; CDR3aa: CAIKERGDEQYF; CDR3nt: TGTGCCATAAAGGAACGAGGGGACGAGCAGTACTTC
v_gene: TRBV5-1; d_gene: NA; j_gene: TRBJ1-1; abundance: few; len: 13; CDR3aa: CASSLFGNTEAFF; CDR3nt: TGCGCCAGCAGCTTGTTCGGGAACACTGAAGCTTTCTTT
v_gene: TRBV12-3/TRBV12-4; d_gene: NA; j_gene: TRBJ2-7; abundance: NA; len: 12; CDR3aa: CASSQTGTEQYF; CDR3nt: TGTGCCAGCAGCCAAACAGGGACCGAGCAGTACTTC
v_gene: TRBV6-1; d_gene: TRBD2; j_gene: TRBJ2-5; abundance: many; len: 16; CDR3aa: CASSAWTSGAQETQYF; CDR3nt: TGTGCCAGCAGTGCCTGGACTAGCGGGGCCCAAGAGACCCAGTACTTC
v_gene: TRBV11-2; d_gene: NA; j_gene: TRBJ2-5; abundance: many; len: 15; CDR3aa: CASSPAIVGGETQYF; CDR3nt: TGTGCCAGCAGCCCGGCTATAGTGGGGGGAGAGACCCAGTACTTC
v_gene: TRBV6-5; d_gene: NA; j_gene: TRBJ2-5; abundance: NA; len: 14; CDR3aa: CASSYPGQGETQYF; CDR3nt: TGTGCCAGCAGTTACCCGGGCCAAGGAGAGACCCAGTACTTC
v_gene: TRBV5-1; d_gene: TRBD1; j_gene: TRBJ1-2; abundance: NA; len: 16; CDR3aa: CASSPLGQGSNYGYTF; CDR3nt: TGCGCCAGCAGCCCCCTAGGACAGGGTTCTAACTATGGCTACACCTTC
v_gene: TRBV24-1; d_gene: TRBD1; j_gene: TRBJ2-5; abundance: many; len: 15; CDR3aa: CATSDLLDREETQYF; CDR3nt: TGTGCCACCAGTGATTTGCTGGACAGGGAAGAGACCCAGTACTTC
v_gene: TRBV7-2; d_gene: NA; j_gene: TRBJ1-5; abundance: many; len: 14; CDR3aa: CASSLQGPWQPQHF; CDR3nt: TGTGCCAGCAGCTTACAGGGGCCTTGGCAGCCCCAGCATTTT
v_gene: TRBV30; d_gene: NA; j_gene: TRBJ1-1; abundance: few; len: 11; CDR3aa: CAWIGSPEAFF; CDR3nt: TGTGCCTGGATAGGATCTCCTGAAGCTTTCTTT
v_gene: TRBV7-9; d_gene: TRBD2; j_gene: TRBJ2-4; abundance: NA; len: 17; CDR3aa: CASSSSGGPLDKNIQYF; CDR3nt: TGTGCCAGCAGCTCTAGCGGGGGCCCGCTCGACAAAAACATTCAGTACTTC
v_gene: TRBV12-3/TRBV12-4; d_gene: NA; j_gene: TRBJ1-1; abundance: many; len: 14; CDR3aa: CASSTLDRNTEAFF; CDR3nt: TGTGCCAGCAGTACCCTCGACCGAAACACTGAAGCTTTCTTT
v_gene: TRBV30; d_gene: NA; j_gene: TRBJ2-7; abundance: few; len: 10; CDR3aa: CACGGYEQYF; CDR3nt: TGTGCCTGCGGTGGCTACGAGCAGTACTTC
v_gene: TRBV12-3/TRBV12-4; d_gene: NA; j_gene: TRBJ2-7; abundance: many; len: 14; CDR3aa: CASSLGFSNYEQYF; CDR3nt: TGTGCCAGCAGTTTGGGGTTCTCAAACTACGAGCAGTACTTC
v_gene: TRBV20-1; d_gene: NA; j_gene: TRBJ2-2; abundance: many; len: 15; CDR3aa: CSARPHSRNTGELFF; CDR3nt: TGCAGTGCTAGACCCCACTCCAGGAACACCGGGGAGCTGTTTTTT
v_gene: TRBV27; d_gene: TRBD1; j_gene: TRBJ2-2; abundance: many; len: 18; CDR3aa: CASSLFPGQGANTGELFF; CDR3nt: TGTGCCAGCAGTTTATTCCCCGGACAGGGGGCGAACACCGGGGAGCTGTTTTTT
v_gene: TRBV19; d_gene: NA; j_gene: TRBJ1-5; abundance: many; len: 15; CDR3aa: CASSIDRGGTQPQHF; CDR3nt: TGTGCCAGTAGTATAGATCGAGGAGGTACTCAGCCCCAGCATTTT
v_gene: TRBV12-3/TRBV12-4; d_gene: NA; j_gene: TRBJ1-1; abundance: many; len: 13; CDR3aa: CASSQGTTSEAFF; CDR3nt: TGTGCCAGCAGTCAGGGGACAACATCTGAAGCTTTCTTT
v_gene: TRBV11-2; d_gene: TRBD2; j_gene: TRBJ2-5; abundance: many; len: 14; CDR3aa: CASSPLAGLKTQYF; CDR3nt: TGTGCCAGCAGCCCACTAGCGGGGCTGAAGACCCAGTACTTC
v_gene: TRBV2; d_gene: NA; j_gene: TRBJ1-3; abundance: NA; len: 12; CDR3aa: CASSEVENTIYF; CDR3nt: TGTGCCAGCAGTGAAGTCGAGAACACCATATATTTT
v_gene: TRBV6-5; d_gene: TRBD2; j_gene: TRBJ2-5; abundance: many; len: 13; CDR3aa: CASSFGGGRTQYF; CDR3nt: TGTGCCAGCAGCTTCGGGGGGGGTCGGACCCAGTACTTC
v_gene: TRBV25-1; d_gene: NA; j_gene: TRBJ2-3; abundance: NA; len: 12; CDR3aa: CASSDFFDTQYF; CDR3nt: TGTGCCAGCAGTGACTTTTTCGATACGCAGTATTTT
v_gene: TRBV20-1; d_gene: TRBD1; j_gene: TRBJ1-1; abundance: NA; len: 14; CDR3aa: CSARLQGLNTEAFF; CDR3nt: TGCAGTGCAAGGTTACAGGGGTTGAACACTGAAGCTTTCTTT